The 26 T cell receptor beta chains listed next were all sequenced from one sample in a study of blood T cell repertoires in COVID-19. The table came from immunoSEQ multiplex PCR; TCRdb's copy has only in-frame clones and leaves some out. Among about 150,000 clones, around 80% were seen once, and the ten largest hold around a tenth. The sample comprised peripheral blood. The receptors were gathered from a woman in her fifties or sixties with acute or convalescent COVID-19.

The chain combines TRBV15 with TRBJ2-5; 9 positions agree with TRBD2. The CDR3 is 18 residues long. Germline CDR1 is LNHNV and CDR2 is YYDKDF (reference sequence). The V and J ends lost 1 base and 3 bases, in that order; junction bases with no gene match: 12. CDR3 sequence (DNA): TGTGCCACCAGCAGAGGGGATAGCGGGGGCCGGGGGGAAGAGACCCAGTACTTC. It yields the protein CATSRGDSGGRGEETQYF.

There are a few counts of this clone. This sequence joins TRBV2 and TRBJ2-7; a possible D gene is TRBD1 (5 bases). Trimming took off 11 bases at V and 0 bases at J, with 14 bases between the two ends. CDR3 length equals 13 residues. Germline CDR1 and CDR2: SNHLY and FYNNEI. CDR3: CASLWGPSYEQYF. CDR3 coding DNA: TGTGCCTCCCTCTGGGGCCCCTCCTACGAGCAGTACTTC.

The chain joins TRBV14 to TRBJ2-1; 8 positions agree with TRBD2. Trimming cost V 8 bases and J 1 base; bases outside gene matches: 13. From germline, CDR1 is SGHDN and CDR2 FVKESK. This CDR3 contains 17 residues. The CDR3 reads CASRPGSGAGSYNEQFF. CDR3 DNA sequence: TGTGCCAGCCGACCGGGTAGCGGGGCCGGGTCCTACAATGAGCAGTTCTTC.

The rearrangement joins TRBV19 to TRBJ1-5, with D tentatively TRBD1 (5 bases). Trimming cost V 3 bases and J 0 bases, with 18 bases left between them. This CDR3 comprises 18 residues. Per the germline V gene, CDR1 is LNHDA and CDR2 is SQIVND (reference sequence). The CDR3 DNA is TGTGCCAGTAGTATTCCGGACACCTACCCCAATAGCAATCAGCCCCAGCATTTT. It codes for CASSIPDTYPNSNQPQHF.

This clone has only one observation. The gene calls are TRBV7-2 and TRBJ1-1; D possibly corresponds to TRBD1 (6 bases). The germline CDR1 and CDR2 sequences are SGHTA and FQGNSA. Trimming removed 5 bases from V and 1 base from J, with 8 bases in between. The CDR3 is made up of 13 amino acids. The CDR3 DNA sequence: TGTGCCAGCAGCGTACAGGGGAACACTGAAGCTTTCTTT. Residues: CASSVQGNTEAFF.

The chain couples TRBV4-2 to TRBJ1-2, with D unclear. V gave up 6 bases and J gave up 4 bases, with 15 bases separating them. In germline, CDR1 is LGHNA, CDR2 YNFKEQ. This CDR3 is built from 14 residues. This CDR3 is CASRKGGQSYGYTF. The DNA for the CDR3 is TGTGCCAGCAGGAAGGGAGGGCAGAGCTATGGCTACACCTTC.

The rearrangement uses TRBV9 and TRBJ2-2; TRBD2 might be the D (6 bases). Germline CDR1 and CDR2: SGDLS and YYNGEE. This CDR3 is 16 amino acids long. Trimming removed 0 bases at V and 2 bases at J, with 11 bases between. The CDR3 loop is CASSVGGSGNTGELFF. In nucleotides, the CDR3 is TGTGCCAGCAGCGTAGGGGGTAGCGGAAACACCGGGGAGCTGTTTTTT. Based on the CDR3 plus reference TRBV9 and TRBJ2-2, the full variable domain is DSGVTQTPKHLITATGQRVTLRCSPRSGDLSVYWYQQSLDQGLQFLIQYYNGEERAKGNILERFSAQQFPDLHSELNLSSLELGDSALYFCASSVGGSGNTGELFFGEGSRLTVL.

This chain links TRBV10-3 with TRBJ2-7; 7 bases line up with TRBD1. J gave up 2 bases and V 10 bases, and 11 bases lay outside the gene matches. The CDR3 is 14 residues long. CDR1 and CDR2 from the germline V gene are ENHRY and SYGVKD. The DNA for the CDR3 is TGTGCCACGCAGACAGGGACAGCGACCTACGAGCAGTACTTC. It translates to CATQTGTATYEQYF.

For the CDR3, the DNA is TGTGCCAGTACCCGACAGAGGAACTATGGCTACACCTTC. Protein: CASTRQRNYGYTF. This chain connects TRBV19 to TRBJ1-2, with a possible D match to TRBD1 (5 bases). Looked up from germline, CDR1 is LNHDA and CDR2 is SQIVND (reference sequence). V lost 7 bases to trimming and J lost 2 bases, with 11 bases between them. The CDR3 spans 13 residues.

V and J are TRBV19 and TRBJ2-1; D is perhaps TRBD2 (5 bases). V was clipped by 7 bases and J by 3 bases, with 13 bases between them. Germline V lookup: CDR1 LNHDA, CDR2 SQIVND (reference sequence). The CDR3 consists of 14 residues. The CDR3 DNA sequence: TGTGCCAGTACCCGGGATCGTAACTACAATGAGCAGTTCTTC. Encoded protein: CASTRDRNYNEQFF.

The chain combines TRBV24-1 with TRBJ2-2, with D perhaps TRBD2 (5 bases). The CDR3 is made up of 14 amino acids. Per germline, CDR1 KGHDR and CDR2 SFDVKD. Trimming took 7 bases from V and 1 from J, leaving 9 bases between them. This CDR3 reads CATRGRKNTGELFF. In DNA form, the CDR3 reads TGTGCCACCAGGGGGAGAAAGAACACCGGGGAGCTGTTTTTT.

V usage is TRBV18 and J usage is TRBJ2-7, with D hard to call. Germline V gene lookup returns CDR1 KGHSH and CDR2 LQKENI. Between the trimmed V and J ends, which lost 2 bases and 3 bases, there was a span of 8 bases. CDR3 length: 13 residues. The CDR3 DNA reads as TGTGCCAGCTCACCAACGGTCTTCTACGAGCAGTACTTC. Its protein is CASSPTVFYEQYF.

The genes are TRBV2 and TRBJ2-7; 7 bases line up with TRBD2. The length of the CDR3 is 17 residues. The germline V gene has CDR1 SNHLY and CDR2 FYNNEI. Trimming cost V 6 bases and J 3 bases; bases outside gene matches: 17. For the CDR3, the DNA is TGTGCCAGCAGACCCCCGGCGGGGGATGGGCAGATCTACGAGCAGTACTTC. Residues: CASRPPAGDGQIYEQYF.

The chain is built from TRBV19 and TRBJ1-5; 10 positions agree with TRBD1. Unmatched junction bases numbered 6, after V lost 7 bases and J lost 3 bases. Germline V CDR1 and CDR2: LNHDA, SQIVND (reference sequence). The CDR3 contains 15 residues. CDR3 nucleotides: TGTGCCAGTACCCCGGGACAGGGGTCCAATCAGCCCCAGCATTTT. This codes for CASTPGQGSNQPQHF.

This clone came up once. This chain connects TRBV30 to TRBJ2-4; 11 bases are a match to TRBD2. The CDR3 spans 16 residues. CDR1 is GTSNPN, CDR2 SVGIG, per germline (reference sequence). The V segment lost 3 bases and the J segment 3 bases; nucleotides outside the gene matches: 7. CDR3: CAWRTSGSGGKNIQYF. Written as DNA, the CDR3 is TGTGCCTGGAGAACTAGCGGGAGTGGGGGCAAAAACATTCAGTACTTC.

CDR3 bases: TGTGCCAGCAGCCCACCGGGACTGGGGTTGTTCTTC. Encoded protein: CASSPPGLGLFF. V is TRBV7-2 and J is TRBJ2-1; maybe TRBD2 (6 bases). The CDR3 runs 12 residues. Germline loops: CDR1 SGHTA, CDR2 FQGNSA. V gave up 5 bases and J gave up 15 bases, with 17 bases separating them.

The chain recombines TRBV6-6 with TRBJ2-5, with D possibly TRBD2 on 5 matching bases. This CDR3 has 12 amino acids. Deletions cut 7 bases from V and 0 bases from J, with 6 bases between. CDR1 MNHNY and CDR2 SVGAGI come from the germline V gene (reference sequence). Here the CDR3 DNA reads TGTGCCAGCACGGGGTACCAAGAGACCCAGTACTTC. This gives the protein CASTGYQETQYF.

This chain's CDR3 is CASRGFATGLNEQYF. CDR3 in DNA: TGTGCCAGCAGGGGGTTTGCGACAGGGCTCAACGAGCAGTACTTC. The chain employs TRBV6-5 and TRBJ2-7; 7 bases map to TRBD1. Unmatched junction bases numbered 13, after V lost 6 bases and J lost 5 bases. CDR1 and CDR2 from the germline V gene are MNHEY and SVGAGI. There are 15 residues in the CDR3.

The CDR3 nucleotides read TGTGCCAGCAGTGAGTGGACAGGGGGGGCCAATGAAAAACTGTTTTTT. It is translated as CASSEWTGGANEKLFF. The genes are TRBV25-1 and TRBJ1-4; 10 bases line up with TRBD1. V was pared by 3 bases and J by 5 bases, with 6 bases of the junction left unmatched. Germline lookup yields CDR1 MGHDK and CDR2 SYGVNS. The CDR3 contains 16 residues.

CDR3 amino acids: CASSEGLRGGSTEAFF. The CDR3 nucleotides are TGTGCCAGCAGTGAAGGTCTCAGGGGCGGTAGCACTGAAGCTTTCTTT. V gene TRBV2 combines with J gene TRBJ1-1, with TRBD1 as a possible D gene (6 bases). Germline assignment: CDR1 SNHLY and CDR2 FYNNEI. This CDR3 region has 16 residues. The V end was cut by 1 base, the J end by 4 bases, with 16 bases between.

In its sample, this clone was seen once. The CDR3 region has the DNA TGTGCCACCAGTGATTTTCTCCCCCCACCGAGCGGGGGGGCCGCAGATACGCAGTATTTT. Translation gives CATSDFLPPPSGGAADTQYF. This sequence joins TRBV24-1 and TRBJ2-3; 10 bases match TRBD2. CDR3 length: 20 residues. Germline loops: CDR1 KGHDR, CDR2 SFDVKD. Losses at the gene ends were 1 base for V and 4 bases for J; bases not matched to a gene: 16.

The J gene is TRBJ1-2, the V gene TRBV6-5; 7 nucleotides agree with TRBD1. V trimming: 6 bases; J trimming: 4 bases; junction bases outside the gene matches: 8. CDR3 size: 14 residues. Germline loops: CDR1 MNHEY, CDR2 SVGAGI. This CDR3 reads CASRQAGTVYGYTF. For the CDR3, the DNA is TGTGCCAGCAGGCAGGCCGGGACAGTCTATGGCTACACCTTC.

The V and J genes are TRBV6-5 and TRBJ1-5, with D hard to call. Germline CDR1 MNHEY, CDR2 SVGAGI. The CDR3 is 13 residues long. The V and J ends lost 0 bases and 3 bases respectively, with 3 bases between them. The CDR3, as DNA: TGTGCCAGCAGTTACTCAGCCAATCAGCCCCAGCATTTT. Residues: CASSYSANQPQHF.

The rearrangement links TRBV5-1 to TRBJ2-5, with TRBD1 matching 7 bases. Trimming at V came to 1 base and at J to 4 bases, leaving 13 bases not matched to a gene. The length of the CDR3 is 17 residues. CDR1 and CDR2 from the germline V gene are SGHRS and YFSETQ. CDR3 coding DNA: TGCGCCAGCAGCTTGACCTACCGACAGGGATATTTAGAGACCCAGTACTTC. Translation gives CASSLTYRQGYLETQYF.

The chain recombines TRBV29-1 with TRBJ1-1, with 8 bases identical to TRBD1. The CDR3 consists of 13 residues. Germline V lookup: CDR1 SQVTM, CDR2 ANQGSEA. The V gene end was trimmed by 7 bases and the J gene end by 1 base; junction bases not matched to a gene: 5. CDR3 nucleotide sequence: TGCAGCGAGCGAACAGGGGGGAACACTGAAGCTTTCTTT. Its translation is CSERTGGNTEAFF.

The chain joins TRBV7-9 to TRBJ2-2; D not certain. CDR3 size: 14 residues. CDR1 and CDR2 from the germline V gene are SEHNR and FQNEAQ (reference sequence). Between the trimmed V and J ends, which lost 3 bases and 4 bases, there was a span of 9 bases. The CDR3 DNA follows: TGTGCCAGCAGCTTTCTGCCGGGCACCGGGGAGCTGTTTTTT. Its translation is CASSFLPGTGELFF.